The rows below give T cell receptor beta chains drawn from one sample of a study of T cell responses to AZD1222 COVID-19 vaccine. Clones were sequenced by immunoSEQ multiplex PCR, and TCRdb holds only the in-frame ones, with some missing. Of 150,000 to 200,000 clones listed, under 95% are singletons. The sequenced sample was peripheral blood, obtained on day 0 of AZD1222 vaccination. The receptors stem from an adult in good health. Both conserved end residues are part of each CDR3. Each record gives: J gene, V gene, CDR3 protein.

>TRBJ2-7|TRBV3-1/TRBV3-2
CASSRPGTAGEGWYEQYF
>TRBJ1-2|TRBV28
CASSIDGNYGYTF
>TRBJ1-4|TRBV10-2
CASSEMGQGERKLFF
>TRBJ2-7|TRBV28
CASSTPSGLEQYF
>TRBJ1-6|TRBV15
CATSSYRGQESPLHF
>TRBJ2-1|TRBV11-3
CASSLDSNFGGPRGHEQFF
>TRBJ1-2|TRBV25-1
CASSETGSNYGYTF
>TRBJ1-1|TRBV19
CASSRGQSRTEAFF
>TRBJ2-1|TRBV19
CASSIGPPGDEQFF
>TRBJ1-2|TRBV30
CAWSPLERDYGYTF
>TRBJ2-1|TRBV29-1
CSGVGTGNNEQFF
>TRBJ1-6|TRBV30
CAWSVTGNSPLHF
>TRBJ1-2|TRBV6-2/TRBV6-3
CASSWEGSYGYTF
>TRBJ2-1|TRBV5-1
CASSYSYNEQFF
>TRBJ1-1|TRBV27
CAAQTNTEAFF
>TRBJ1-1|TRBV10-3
CAVHSGTEAFF
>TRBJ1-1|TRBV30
CAWSRPGDTEAFF
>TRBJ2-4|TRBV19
CASSIIRTLAKNIQYF
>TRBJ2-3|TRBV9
CASSVGIGTPSTDTQYF
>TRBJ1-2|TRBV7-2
CASRGGTDYGYTF
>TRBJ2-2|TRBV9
CASSLLANTGELFF
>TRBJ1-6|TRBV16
CASSPVLTNSPLHF
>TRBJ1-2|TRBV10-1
CASSGNCPRYLYGYTF
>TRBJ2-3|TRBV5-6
CASSLGGTGRNTQYF
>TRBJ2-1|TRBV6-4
CASSPRGGTYNEQFF
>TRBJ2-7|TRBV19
CASSIRGLDDYEQYF
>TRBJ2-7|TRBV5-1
CASSPSSRYEQYF
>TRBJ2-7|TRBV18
CASSGADTQGEQYF
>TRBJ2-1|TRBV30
CAGGRAPNEQFF
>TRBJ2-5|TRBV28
CASTRRETQYF
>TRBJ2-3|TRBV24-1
CATSETLTGYETDTQYF
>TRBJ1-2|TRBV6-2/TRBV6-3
CASSYPRTAPYGYTF
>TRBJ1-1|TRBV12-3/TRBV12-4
CASSPQGAEAFF
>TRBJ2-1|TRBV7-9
CASSLDRNEQFF
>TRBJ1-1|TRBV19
CASKTGAFSDTEAFF
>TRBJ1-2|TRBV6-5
CASRLRDTYGYTF
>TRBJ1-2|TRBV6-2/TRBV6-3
CASSYGGPRGGYTF
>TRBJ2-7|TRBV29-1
CSVGRNPDDEQYF
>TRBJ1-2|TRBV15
CATSNPGQLYGYTF
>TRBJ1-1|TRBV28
CASHRGQWDTEAFF
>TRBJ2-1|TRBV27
CASSLFGGRASYNEQFF
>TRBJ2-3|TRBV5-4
CASSLKGLAGADTQYF
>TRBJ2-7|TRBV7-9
CASSPRDYEQYF
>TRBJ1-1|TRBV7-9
CASSPRTGANRGTEAFF
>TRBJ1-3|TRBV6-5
CASSHTTGAGNTIYF
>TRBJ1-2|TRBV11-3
CASSSGGPVYGYTF
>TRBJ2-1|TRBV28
CASSLLASGSGDEQFF
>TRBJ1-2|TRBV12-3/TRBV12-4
CASSPELNGYTF
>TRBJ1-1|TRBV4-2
CASSQEPGAGNTEAFF
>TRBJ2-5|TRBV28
CASSLWASGEETQYF
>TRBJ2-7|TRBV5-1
CASTTTGGGGIYEQYF